The 20 T cell receptor beta chains in this list originate from one sample, sequenced in a study of T cell repertoires in cytomegalovirus infection. Their recognized antigens are unknown. MiXCR, run by TCRdb on the reads, gives a single entry per CDR3 protein. This table holds over 40,000 distinct CDR3 sequences, roughly 19% found once. Material: CD8+ T cells from cultured PBMCs, obtained from culture after CMV antigen stimulation. These receptor sequences come from a human donor in good health (CMV status not recorded). Some clones in this sample may be carry-over from other donors' samples.

This clonotype was observed a few times. This rearrangement joins TRBV19 to TRBJ2-1; tentatively, D is TRBD2 (6 bases). V gave up 5 bases and J gave up 7 bases, with 12 bases separating them. The germline gives CDR1 LNHDA, CDR2 SQIVND (reference sequence). The CDR3 sequence is 13 residues long. The CDR3 sequence is CASSPGLHNEQFF. CDR3 nucleotides: TGTGCCAGTAGTCCGGGACTTCATAATGAGCAGTTCTTC.

V gene TRBV4-1 combines with J gene TRBJ2-7; D gene unclear. CDR1 and CDR2 (germline): MGHRA, YSYEKL. The ends were cut back, 1 base at V and 5 bases at J, with 12 bases in the middle. This CDR3 is built from 14 residues. The CDR3 DNA is TGCGCCAGCAGCCAAGGTTTAAGGAGTCACGAGCAGTACTTC. Protein product: CASSQGLRSHEQYF.

The chain joins TRBV7-8 to TRBJ1-1; D unclear. The V gene's germline CDR1 is SGHVS and CDR2 FQNEAQ. The CDR3 has 14 amino acids. Trimming took 3 bases from V and 11 from J, leaving 19 bases between them. CDR3 loop: CASSFRGDDVPAFF. The CDR3, as DNA: TGTGCCAGCAGCTTCCGGGGTGATGATGTGCCCGCTTTCTTT. The full variable domain, in which reference TRBV7-8 and TRBJ1-1 provide the parts outside the CDR3, is GAGVSQSPRYKVAKRGQDVALRCDPISGHVSLFWYQQALGQGPEFLTYFQNEAQLDKSGLPSDRFFAERPEGSVSTLKIQRTQQEDSAVYLCASSFRGDDVPAFFGQGTRLTVV.

This clonotype turned up a few times. This chain joins TRBV7-9 and TRBJ2-5; the match to TRBD2 covers 9 bases. CDR3 size: 17 residues. Germline V gene lookup returns CDR1 SEHNR and CDR2 FQNEAQ (reference sequence). Germline trimming cut 7 bases from V and 1 base from J; bases unmatched to any gene: 13. CDR3: CASTQRGSGGTQETQYF. Written as DNA, the CDR3 is TGTGCCAGCACCCAAAGAGGCAGCGGGGGGACCCAAGAGACCCAGTACTTC.

This clonotype has at least ten counts. The chain carries TRBV7-2 and TRBJ1-2, with D hard to call. Germline CDR1 reads SGHTA; CDR2 reads FQGNSA. The CDR3 extends over 12 amino acids. The germline V and J ends were trimmed by 1 base and 7 bases, with 7 bases remaining between them. This chain's CDR3 is CASSLGVRGYTF. The CDR3 nucleotides read TGTGCCAGCAGCTTAGGGGTTCGTGGCTACACCTTC.

The table lists this clonotype with many counts. DNA for the CDR3: TGTGCCAGCAGCAACACCGGGACAGGGAACACTGAAGCTTTCTTT. Its protein product is CASSNTGTGNTEAFF. V gene TRBV7-9 combines with J gene TRBJ1-1; 8 nucleotides agree with TRBD1. This CDR3 region has 15 residues. Unmatched junction bases numbered 6, after V lost 5 bases and J lost 1 base. Germline V gene data show CDR1 as SEHNR and CDR2 as FQNEAQ (reference sequence).

This clonotype appeared a few times. The chain links TRBV19 to TRBJ1-1, with D unclear. The V end was cut by 7 bases, the J end by 0 bases, with 18 bases between. The CDR3 spans 16 residues. Germline V CDR1 and CDR2: LNHDA, SQIVND (reference sequence). The CDR3 reads CASKEAITKLNTEAFF. CDR3 nucleotide sequence: TGTGCCAGTAAGGAAGCAATAACTAAACTGAACACTGAAGCTTTCTTT.

This clonotype was seen at least ten times. The chain joins TRBV27 to TRBJ1-5; 7 bases align to TRBD1. Germline CDR1 reads MNHEY; CDR2 reads SMNVEV (reference sequence). The CDR3 sequence is 14 residues long. V lost 5 bases to trimming and J lost 16 bases; unmatched junction nucleotides: 17. CDR3 sequence reads: CASSRQGIELVRHF. The CDR3 DNA reads TGTGCCAGCAGTAGACAGGGTATCGAGTTAGTCCGACATTTT.

The gene calls are TRBV5-4 and TRBJ2-7; D is undetermined. This CDR3 is built from 15 residues. V was pared by 3 bases and J by 2 bases, with 15 bases between. Germline V lookup: CDR1 SGHNT, CDR2 YYREEE (reference sequence). The chain's CDR3 is CASSSPDPTPYEQYF. In nucleotides, the CDR3 is TGTGCCAGCAGCTCCCCTGACCCAACCCCCTACGAGCAGTACTTC.

This clonotype was recorded at least ten times. V usage is TRBV12-3 or TRBV12-4 and J usage is TRBJ2-3, with 9 bases matching TRBD2. V trimming: 9 bases; J trimming: 2 bases; junction bases outside the gene matches: 12. CDR3 length equals 16 residues. DNA of the CDR3: TGTGCCAGTGCCTCTGGAAGGACTAGCGTCACAGATACGCAGTATTTT. It encodes CASASGRTSVTDTQYF.

The gene calls are TRBV20-1 and TRBJ2-3, with a tentative D call TRBD2 (5 bases). This CDR3 has 17 amino acids. Germline CDR1 DFQATT, CDR2 SNEGSKA (reference sequence). V shed 5 bases and J shed 3 bases, with 24 bases lying between them. CDR3 protein: CSAPLSSEGQGTDTQYF. CDR3 DNA sequence: TGCAGTGCTCCCCTCTCGAGCGAGGGCCAAGGGACAGATACGCAGTATTTT.

This clonotype was detected ten times or more. V is TRBV6-5 and J is TRBJ2-2; 7 bases are shared with TRBD1. J gave up 6 bases and V 6 bases, and 7 bases lay outside the gene matches. Germline-derived CDR1 and CDR2 are MNHEY and SVGAGI. CDR3 length equals 14 residues. The CDR3 reads CASRLQGLSGELFF. The CDR3 coding sequence is TGTGCCAGCAGACTACAGGGGTTGTCCGGGGAGCTGTTTTTT.

The V and J genes are TRBV29-1 and TRBJ1-2; D is possibly TRBD1 (6 bases). Trimming stripped 0 bases from V and 6 bases from J, with 20 bases between. The CDR3 has 16 residues. CDR1 and CDR2 (germline): SQVTM, ANQGSEA. CDR3: CSVEDFTLKGGHGYTF. Here the CDR3 DNA reads TGCAGCGTTGAAGATTTCACACTCAAGGGGGGGCATGGCTACACCTTC.

This rearrangement joins TRBV7-6 to TRBJ2-7; 7 nucleotides align to TRBD1. Per germline, CDR1 SGHVS and CDR2 FNYEAQ. The CDR3 totals 14 residues. The V gene end was trimmed by 8 bases and the J gene end by 7 bases; junction bases not matched to a gene: 14. The CDR3 sequence is CASAPPRGRGEQYF. In DNA, the CDR3 is TGTGCCAGCGCCCCCCCCCGGGGCAGGGGGGAGCAGTACTTC.

This clonotype was counted between two and nine times. The J gene is TRBJ2-3, the V gene TRBV9; D is perhaps TRBD2 (6 bases). There are 15 residues in the CDR3. The germline V gene encodes CDR1 SGDLS and CDR2 YYNGEE. V was trimmed by 4 bases and J by 2 bases, leaving 14 bases between them. The chain's CDR3 is CASSPRDGFTDTQYF. In DNA form, the CDR3 reads TGTGCCAGCAGCCCGCGGGACGGGTTCACAGATACGCAGTATTTT.

The chain recombines TRBV4-1 with TRBJ2-1; 8 nucleotides align to TRBD2. V trimming: 0 bases; J trimming: 10 bases; junction bases outside the gene matches: 11. CDR1 and CDR2 from the germline V gene are MGHRA and YSYEKL. The CDR3 has 16 residues. CDR3 bases: TGCGCCAGCAGCCAAGAGGTGATCGGGAGGGCCTCGGAGCAGTTCTTC. Amino acid sequence: CASSQEVIGRASEQFF.

The sample holds many counts of this clonotype. The chain is built from TRBV27 and TRBJ1-6, with D tentatively TRBD1 (5 bases). Germline CDR1 reads MNHEY; CDR2 reads SMNVEV (reference sequence). This CDR3 has 13 residues. V lost 8 bases and J lost 7, with 12 bases in between. CDR3 nucleotide sequence: TGTGCCAGCGGGCGGGACCCCAATTCACCCCTCCACTTT. Translating it yields CASGRDPNSPLHF.

This chain connects TRBV6-5 to TRBJ2-7; possibly TRBD1 or TRBD2 for D (5 bases each). CDR1 MNHEY and CDR2 SVGAGI come from the germline V gene. The CDR3 contains 13 residues. V gave up 2 bases and J gave up 5 bases, with 10 bases separating them. The chain's CDR3 is CASSYPGSHEQYF. The CDR3 region has the DNA TGTGCCAGCAGTTACCCAGGGAGCCACGAGCAGTACTTC.

This rearrangement joins TRBV6-2 or TRBV6-3 to TRBJ2-1; TRBD2 matches at 11 bases. Germline trimming cut 10 bases from V and 4 bases from J; bases unmatched to any gene: 6. This CDR3 is built from 14 residues. CDR1 MNHEY and CDR2 SVGEGT come from the germline V gene. CDR3 coding DNA: TGTGCCATCGCGGGACTAGCGGAGTACAATGAGCAGTTCTTC. Its protein product is CAIAGLAEYNEQFF.

This clonotype was counted ten times or more. The CDR3 region has the DNA TGTGCCATCAGTGAGTCGATGGCGGGGATCTACAATGAGCAGTTCTTC. This gives the protein CAISESMAGIYNEQFF. This chain uses TRBV10-3 with TRBJ2-1, with D perhaps TRBD2 (6 bases). V was clipped by 0 bases and J by 3 bases, with 12 bases between them. Germline lookup yields CDR1 ENHRY and CDR2 SYGVKD. The CDR3 extends over 16 amino acids.